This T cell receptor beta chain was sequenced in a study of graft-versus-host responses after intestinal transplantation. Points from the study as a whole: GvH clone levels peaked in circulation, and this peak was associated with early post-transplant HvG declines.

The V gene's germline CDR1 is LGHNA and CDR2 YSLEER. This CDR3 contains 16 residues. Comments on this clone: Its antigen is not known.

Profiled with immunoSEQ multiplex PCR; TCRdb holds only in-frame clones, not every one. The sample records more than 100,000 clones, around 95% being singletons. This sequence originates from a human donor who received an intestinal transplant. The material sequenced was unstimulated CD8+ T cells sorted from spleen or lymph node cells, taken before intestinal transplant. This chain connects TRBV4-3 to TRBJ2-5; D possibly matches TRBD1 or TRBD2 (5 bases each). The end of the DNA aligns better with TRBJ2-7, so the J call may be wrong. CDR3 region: CASSQGSPGTPYEQYF. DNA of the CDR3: TGCGCCAGCAGCCAAGGGTCCCCCGGGACCCCCTACGAGCAGTACTTC.